The rows below give T cell receptor beta chains drawn from one sample of a study of T-cell reconstitution after alpha-beta-depleted transplantation in children. TCRdb analysed the PCR reads with MiXCR anew, one entry per CDR3 protein. The profile shows 780,000 or so distinct CDR3 sequences, roughly 16% of them singletons. Sequenced here: PBMCs, mostly from graft donor cells, sampled 360 days after TCRalphabeta/CD19-depleted stem cell transplant. The origin of the receptors is a male patient aged 10 to 17 who had a stem cell transplant for acute lymphoblastic leukemia, so the T cells may come from the graft donor. Each CDR3 is given with its conserved first and last residue. The order of the fields is J gene, clone size, V gene, CDR3 length, D gene, CDR3 protein, CDR3 DNA. A D gene is named only where the DNA matches it firmly. Clone size is given for some rows only: seen once, a few or many times, or a class if the clone is expanded.

J gene: TRBJ2-1
clone size: few
V gene: TRBV3-1
CDR3 length: 17
D gene: -
CDR3 protein: CASSQESRWQGGNEQFF
CDR3 DNA: TGTGCCAGCAGCCAAGAATCACGGTGGCAGGGGGGCAATGAGCAGTTCTTC

J gene: TRBJ2-2
clone size: -
V gene: TRBV5-1
CDR3 length: 15
D gene: TRBD1
CDR3 protein: CATLTGTGDTGELFF
CDR3 DNA: TGCGCCACCTTAACCGGGACAGGGGACACCGGGGAGCTGTTTTTT

J gene: TRBJ2-5
clone size: few
V gene: TRBV7-9
CDR3 length: 15
D gene: -
CDR3 protein: CASSFGFSIQETQYF
CDR3 DNA: TGTGCCAGCAGCTTTGGTTTCTCAATCCAAGAGACCCAGTACTTC

J gene: TRBJ2-1
clone size: few
V gene: TRBV4-1
CDR3 length: 17
D gene: -
CDR3 protein: CASSQEVASRRVDEQFF
CDR3 DNA: TGCGCCAGCAGCCAAGAGGTCGCTAGCCGGAGGGTGGATGAGCAGTTCTTC

J gene: TRBJ1-4
clone size: few
V gene: TRBV5-5
CDR3 length: 15
D gene: -
CDR3 protein: CASSGGRPTNEKLFF
CDR3 DNA: TGTGCCAGCAGCGGGGGACGGCCAACTAATGAAAAACTGTTTTTT

J gene: TRBJ2-5
clone size: many
V gene: TRBV29-1
CDR3 length: 16
D gene: -
CDR3 protein: CSVVNRASFLQETQYF
CDR3 DNA: TGCAGCGTTGTGAACCGAGCCAGCTTCCTCCAAGAGACCCAGTACTTC

J gene: TRBJ1-1
clone size: -
V gene: TRBV4-1
CDR3 length: 16
D gene: -
CDR3 protein: CASSQDRGKLNTEAFF
CDR3 DNA: TGCGCCAGCAGCCAAGATAGGGGCAAACTGAACACTGAAGCTTTCTTT

J gene: TRBJ2-1
clone size: few
V gene: TRBV12-3/TRBV12-4
CDR3 length: 19
D gene: TRBD2
CDR3 protein: CASSLTLAGGPLDYNEQFF
CDR3 DNA: TGTGCCAGCAGTTTAACGCTAGCGGGAGGGCCGTTGGACTACAATGAGCAGTTCTTC

J gene: TRBJ2-3
clone size: -
V gene: TRBV20-1
CDR3 length: 14
D gene: TRBD2
CDR3 protein: CSARGGPSGREQYF
CDR3 DNA: TGCAGTGCTAGAGGGGGCCCTAGCGGGAGAGAGCAGTATTTT

J gene: TRBJ1-6
clone size: few
V gene: TRBV12-3/TRBV12-4
CDR3 length: 15
D gene: TRBD1
CDR3 protein: CASSLGQGAIPPLHF
CDR3 DNA: TGTGCCAGCAGTCTGGGACAGGGGGCTATTCCACCCCTCCACTTT

J gene: TRBJ2-1
clone size: -
V gene: TRBV19
CDR3 length: 17
D gene: TRBD2
CDR3 protein: CASSGTVAGESYNEQFF
CDR3 DNA: TGTGCCAGTAGTGGAACGGTAGCGGGGGAAAGTTACAATGAGCAGTTCTTC

J gene: TRBJ2-4
clone size: -
V gene: TRBV7-6
CDR3 length: 15
D gene: -
CDR3 protein: CASSLRASAKNIQYF
CDR3 DNA: TGTGCCAGCAGCTTAAGGGCCTCAGCCAAAAACATTCAGTACTTC

J gene: TRBJ2-5
clone size: -
V gene: TRBV7-2
CDR3 length: 15
D gene: -
CDR3 protein: CASSLSGPPRETQYF
CDR3 DNA: TGTGCCAGCAGCTTAAGCGGTCCCCCTAGGGAGACCCAGTACTTC

J gene: TRBJ2-1
clone size: -
V gene: TRBV27
CDR3 length: 14
D gene: -
CDR3 protein: CASSLGNGGNEQFF
CDR3 DNA: TGTGCCAGCAGTTTGGGAAACGGGGGCAATGAGCAGTTCTTC

J gene: TRBJ2-4
clone size: -
V gene: TRBV7-9
CDR3 length: 17
D gene: TRBD1
CDR3 protein: CASSLIRDRGSKNIQYF
CDR3 DNA: TGTGCCAGCAGCTTAATCCGGGACAGGGGATCCAAAAACATTCAGTACTTC

J gene: TRBJ2-2
clone size: many
V gene: TRBV27
CDR3 length: 12
D gene: -
CDR3 protein: CASTSGAGELFF
CDR3 DNA: TGTGCCAGCACGTCGGGGGCGGGGGAGCTGTTTTTT

J gene: TRBJ2-5
clone size: -
V gene: TRBV11-2
CDR3 length: 18
D gene: TRBD2
CDR3 protein: CASSLVTGLAGTQETQYF
CDR3 DNA: TGTGCTAGCAGCTTAGTAACGGGACTAGCGGGCACACAAGAGACCCAGTACTTC

J gene: TRBJ1-1
clone size: many
V gene: TRBV5-1
CDR3 length: 14
D gene: -
CDR3 protein: CASSLAGLGTEAFF
CDR3 DNA: TGTGCCAGCAGTTTAGCAGGGTTGGGCACTGAAGCTTTCTTT

J gene: TRBJ1-4
clone size: -
V gene: TRBV6-5
CDR3 length: 13
D gene: -
CDR3 protein: CASSYRAGEKLFF
CDR3 DNA: TGTGCCAGCAGTTACAGGGCTGGTGAAAAACTGTTTTTT

J gene: TRBJ2-1
clone size: few
V gene: TRBV2
CDR3 length: 19
D gene: TRBD2
CDR3 protein: CASSFYRTSGSHFYNEQFF
CDR3 DNA: TGTGCCAGCAGTTTCTATCGGACTAGCGGGAGCCACTTCTACAATGAGCAGTTCTTC

J gene: TRBJ2-5
clone size: -
V gene: TRBV28
CDR3 length: 14
D gene: -
CDR3 protein: CASSQDPGQETQYF
CDR3 DNA: TGTGCCAGCAGTCAAGACCCGGGACAAGAGACCCAGTACTTC

J gene: TRBJ2-1
clone size: -
V gene: TRBV4-1
CDR3 length: 16
D gene: -
CDR3 protein: CASSQVGVGEYNEQFF
CDR3 DNA: TGCGCCAGCAGCCAAGTCGGGGTCGGGGAGTACAATGAGCAGTTCTTC

J gene: TRBJ2-2
clone size: -
V gene: TRBV5-1
CDR3 length: 14
D gene: -
CDR3 protein: CASTLDLSTGELFF
CDR3 DNA: TGCGCCAGCACCCTAGATCTGAGCACCGGGGAGCTGTTTTTT

J gene: TRBJ1-5
clone size: -
V gene: TRBV7-1
CDR3 length: 15
D gene: -
CDR3 protein: CASSSAASENQPQHF
CDR3 DNA: TGTGCCAGCAGCTCCGCGGCCAGTGAAAATCAGCCCCAGCATTTT

J gene: TRBJ2-2
clone size: -
V gene: TRBV7-8
CDR3 length: 15
D gene: -
CDR3 protein: CASSLVRAGDGELFF
CDR3 DNA: TGTGCCAGCAGCTTAGTAAGGGCAGGGGACGGGGAGCTGTTTTTT

J gene: TRBJ2-7
clone size: -
V gene: TRBV7-9
CDR3 length: 13
D gene: -
CDR3 protein: CASSLGSPWEQYF
CDR3 DNA: TGTGCCAGCAGCTTAGGAAGTCCCTGGGAGCAGTACTTC

J gene: TRBJ2-1
clone size: -
V gene: TRBV7-8
CDR3 length: 14
D gene: -
CDR3 protein: CASSQTFGTNEQFF
CDR3 DNA: TGTGCCAGCAGCCAAACCTTTGGTACTAATGAGCAGTTCTTC

J gene: TRBJ2-3
clone size: few
V gene: TRBV5-1
CDR3 length: 13
D gene: -
CDR3 protein: CASSSNQIDTQYF
CDR3 DNA: TGCGCCAGCAGCTCGAACCAAATAGATACGCAGTATTTT

J gene: TRBJ2-1
clone size: -
V gene: TRBV12-3/TRBV12-4
CDR3 length: 13
D gene: -
CDR3 protein: CASPGTSYNEQFF
CDR3 DNA: TGTGCCAGCCCCGGGACCTCCTACAATGAGCAGTTCTTC

J gene: TRBJ2-1
clone size: -
V gene: TRBV12-3/TRBV12-4
CDR3 length: 17
D gene: -
CDR3 protein: CASSPGSGRSSYNEQFF
CDR3 DNA: TGTGCCAGCAGTCCAGGCTCAGGGCGTAGCTCCTACAATGAGCAGTTCTTC

J gene: TRBJ2-7
clone size: few
V gene: TRBV20-1
CDR3 length: 14
D gene: TRBD1
CDR3 protein: CSATLKGAAYEQYF
CDR3 DNA: TGCAGTGCTACACTCAAGGGGGCTGCCTACGAGCAGTACTTC

J gene: TRBJ2-2
clone size: few
V gene: TRBV29-1
CDR3 length: 14
D gene: TRBD1
CDR3 protein: CSVHTGVNTGELFF
CDR3 DNA: TGCAGCGTACATACAGGGGTGAACACCGGGGAGCTGTTTTTT

J gene: TRBJ2-3
clone size: many
V gene: TRBV12-3/TRBV12-4
CDR3 length: 15
D gene: TRBD2
CDR3 protein: CASISSGRATDTQYF
CDR3 DNA: TGTGCCAGCATATCTAGCGGGAGGGCAACAGATACGCAGTATTTT

J gene: TRBJ2-7
clone size: few
V gene: TRBV29-1
CDR3 length: 11
D gene: -
CDR3 protein: CSVQLGLEQYF
CDR3 DNA: TGCAGCGTTCAATTGGGTCTCGAGCAGTACTTC

J gene: TRBJ1-5
clone size: few
V gene: TRBV11-1
CDR3 length: 20
D gene: TRBD1
CDR3 protein: CASSLATGGWKGQGNQPQHF
CDR3 DNA: TGTGCCAGCAGCTTAGCGACTGGTGGTTGGAAAGGACAGGGGAATCAGCCCCAGCATTTT

J gene: TRBJ2-7
clone size: -
V gene: TRBV29-1
CDR3 length: 22
D gene: TRBD1
CDR3 protein: CSVELPLSARDRGPLAPYEQYF
CDR3 DNA: TGCAGCGTTGAACTGCCCCTATCGGCCCGGGACAGGGGTCCCCTAGCCCCCTACGAGCAGTACTTC

J gene: TRBJ1-5
clone size: few
V gene: TRBV12-3/TRBV12-4
CDR3 length: 11
D gene: -
CDR3 protein: CASSLGVFQHF
CDR3 DNA: TGTGCCAGCAGCCTTGGGGTGTTCCAGCATTTT